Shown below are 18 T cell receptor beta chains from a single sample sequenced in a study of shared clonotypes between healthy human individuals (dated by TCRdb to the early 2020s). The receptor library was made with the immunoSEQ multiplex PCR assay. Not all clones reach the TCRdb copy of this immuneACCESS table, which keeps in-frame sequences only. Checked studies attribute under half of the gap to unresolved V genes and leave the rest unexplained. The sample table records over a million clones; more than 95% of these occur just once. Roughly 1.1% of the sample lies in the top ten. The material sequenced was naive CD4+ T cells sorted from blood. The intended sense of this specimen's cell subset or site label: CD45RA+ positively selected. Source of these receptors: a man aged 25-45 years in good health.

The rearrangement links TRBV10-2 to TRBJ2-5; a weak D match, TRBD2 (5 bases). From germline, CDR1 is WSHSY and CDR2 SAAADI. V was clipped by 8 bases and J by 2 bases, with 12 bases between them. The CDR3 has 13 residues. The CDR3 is CASRGAAQETQYF. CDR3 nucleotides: TGCGCCAGCCGGGGAGCTGCGCAAGAGACCCAGTACTTC.

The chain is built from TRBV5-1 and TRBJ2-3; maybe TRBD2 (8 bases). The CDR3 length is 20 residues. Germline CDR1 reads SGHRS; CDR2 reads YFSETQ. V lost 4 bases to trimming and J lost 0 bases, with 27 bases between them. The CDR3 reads CASSRATSGRKGASTDTQYF. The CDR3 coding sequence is TGCGCCAGCAGCCGCGCCACTAGCGGCCGAAAGGGGGCTAGCACAGATACGCAGTATTTT.

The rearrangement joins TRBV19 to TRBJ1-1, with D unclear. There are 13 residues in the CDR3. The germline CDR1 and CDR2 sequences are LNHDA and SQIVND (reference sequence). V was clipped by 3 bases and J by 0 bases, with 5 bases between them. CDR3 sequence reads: CASSIDVNTEAFF. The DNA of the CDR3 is TGTGCCAGTAGTATCGACGTGAACACTGAAGCTTTCTTT.

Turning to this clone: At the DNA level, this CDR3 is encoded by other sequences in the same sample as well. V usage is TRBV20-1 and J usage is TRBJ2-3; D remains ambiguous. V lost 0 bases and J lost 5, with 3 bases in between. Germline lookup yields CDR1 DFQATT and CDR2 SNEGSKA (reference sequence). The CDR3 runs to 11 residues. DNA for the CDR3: TGCAGTGCTAGAGATCGAGATACGCAGTATTTT. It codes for CSARDRDTQYF.

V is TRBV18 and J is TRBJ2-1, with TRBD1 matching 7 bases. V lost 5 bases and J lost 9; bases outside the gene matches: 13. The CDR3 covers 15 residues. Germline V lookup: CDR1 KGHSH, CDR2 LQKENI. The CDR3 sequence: CASSSSGTALIEQFF. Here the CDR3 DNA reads TGTGCCAGCTCAAGCTCGGGGACAGCTCTTATTGAGCAGTTCTTC.

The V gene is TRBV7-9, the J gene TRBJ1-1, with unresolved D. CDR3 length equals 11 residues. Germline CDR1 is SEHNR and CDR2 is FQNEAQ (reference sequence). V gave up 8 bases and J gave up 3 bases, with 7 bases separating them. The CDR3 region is CASDRYTEAFF. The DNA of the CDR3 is TGTGCCAGCGATCGGTACACTGAAGCTTTCTTT.

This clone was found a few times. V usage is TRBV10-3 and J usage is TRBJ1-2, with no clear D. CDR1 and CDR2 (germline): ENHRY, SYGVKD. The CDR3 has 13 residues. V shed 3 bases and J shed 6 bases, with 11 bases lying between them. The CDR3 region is CAISDSPDDGYTF. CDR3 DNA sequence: TGTGCCATCAGTGATTCACCTGATGATGGCTACACCTTC.

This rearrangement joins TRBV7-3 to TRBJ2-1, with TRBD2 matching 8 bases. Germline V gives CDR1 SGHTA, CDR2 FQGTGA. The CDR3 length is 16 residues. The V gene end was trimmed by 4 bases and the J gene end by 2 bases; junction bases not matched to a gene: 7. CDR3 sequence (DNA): TGTGCCAGCAGCTCGCAAGCGGGAGTCCCCTACAATGAGCAGTTCTTC. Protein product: CASSSQAGVPYNEQFF.

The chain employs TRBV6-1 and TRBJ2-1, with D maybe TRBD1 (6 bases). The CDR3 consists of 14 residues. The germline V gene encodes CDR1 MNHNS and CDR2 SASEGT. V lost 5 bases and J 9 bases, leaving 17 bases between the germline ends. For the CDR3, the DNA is TGTGCCAGCAGTCTAAATACAGGGCTAGGTGAGCAGTTCTTC. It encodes CASSLNTGLGEQFF.

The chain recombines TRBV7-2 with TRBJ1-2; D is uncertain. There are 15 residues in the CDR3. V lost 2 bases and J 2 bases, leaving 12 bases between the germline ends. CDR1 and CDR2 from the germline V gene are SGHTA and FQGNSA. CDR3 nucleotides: TGTGCCAGCAGCTTATTCGGGCAGAAAAACTATGGCTACACCTTC. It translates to CASSLFGQKNYGYTF.

CDR3 in amino acids: CASSLGFAGGNTIYF. The DNA of the CDR3 is TGTGCCAGCAGCTTAGGCTTTGCAGGGGGAAACACCATATATTTT. The rearrangement uses TRBV7-8 and TRBJ1-3; possibly TRBD1 for D (5 bases). CDR1 SGHVS and CDR2 FQNEAQ come from the germline V gene. Trimming cost V 1 base and J 4 bases, with 11 bases left between them. This CDR3 spans 15 amino acids. Drawing the rest from reference TRBV7-8 and TRBJ1-3, the complete variable domain is GAGVSQSPRYKVAKRGQDVALRCDPISGHVSLFWYQQALGQGPEFLTYFQNEAQLDKSGLPSDRFFAERPEGSVSTLKIQRTQQEDSAVYLCASSLGFAGGNTIYFGEGSWLTVV.

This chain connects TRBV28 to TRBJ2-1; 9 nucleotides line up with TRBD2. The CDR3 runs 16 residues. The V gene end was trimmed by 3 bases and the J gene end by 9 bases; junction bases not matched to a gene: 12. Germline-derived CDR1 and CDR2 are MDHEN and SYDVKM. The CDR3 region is CASSFPSGMGQGEQFF. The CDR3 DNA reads TGTGCCAGCAGTTTCCCTAGCGGGATGGGTCAAGGTGAGCAGTTCTTC.

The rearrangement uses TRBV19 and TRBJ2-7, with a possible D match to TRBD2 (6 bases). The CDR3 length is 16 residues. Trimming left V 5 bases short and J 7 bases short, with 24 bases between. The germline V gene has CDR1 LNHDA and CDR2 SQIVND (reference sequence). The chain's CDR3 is CASSPRPWTIGEEQYF. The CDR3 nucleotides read TGTGCCAGTAGTCCGCGACCCTGGACTATCGGCGAGGAGCAGTACTTC.

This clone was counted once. The CDR3 is CASSLLAGGEQYF. The CDR3 DNA sequence: TGTGCCAGCAGCTTGTTAGCGGGAGGTGAGCAGTACTTC. V gene TRBV11-2 combines with J gene TRBJ2-7; TRBD2 agrees at 10 bases. The CDR3 spans 13 residues. V lost 3 bases and J lost 7; bases outside the gene matches: 3. Looked up from germline, CDR1 is SGHAT and CDR2 is FQNNGV.

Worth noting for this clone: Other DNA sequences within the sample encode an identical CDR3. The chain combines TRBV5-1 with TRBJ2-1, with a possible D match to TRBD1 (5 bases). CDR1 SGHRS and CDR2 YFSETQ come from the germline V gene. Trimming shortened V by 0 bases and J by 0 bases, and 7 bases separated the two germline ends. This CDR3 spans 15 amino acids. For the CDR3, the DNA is TGCGCCAGCAGCTTGGGTGACAGCTCCTACAATGAGCAGTTCTTC. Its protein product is CASSLGDSSYNEQFF.

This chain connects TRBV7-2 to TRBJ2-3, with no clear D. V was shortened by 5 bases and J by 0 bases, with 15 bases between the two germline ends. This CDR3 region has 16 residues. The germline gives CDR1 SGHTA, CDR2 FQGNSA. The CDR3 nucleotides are TGTGCCAGCAGCGCCCTGGGATGGTCTAGCACAGATACGCAGTATTTT. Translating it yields CASSALGWSSTDTQYF.

This CDR3 reads CASSTGRGTGELFF. The CDR3 DNA reads TGTGCCAGCAGCACCGGACGGGGGACCGGGGAGCTGTTTTTT. The chain uses TRBV7-3 and TRBJ2-2, with a possible D match to TRBD2 (6 bases). CDR1 is SGHTA and CDR2 is FQGTGA in the germline V gene. This CDR3 is built from 14 residues. Trimming shortened V by 5 bases and J by 5 bases, and 12 bases separated the two germline ends.

DNA for the CDR3: TGTGCCAGCAGCTTAGTTGGGGGGGCCGCGGGTACTGAAGCTTTCTTT. It encodes CASSLVGGAAGTEAFF. V usage is TRBV7-2 and J usage is TRBJ1-1, with D tentatively TRBD1 (6 bases). There are 16 residues in the CDR3. V gave up 1 base and J gave up 5 bases, with 17 bases separating them. The germline V gene has CDR1 SGHTA and CDR2 FQGNSA.